The 2 T cell receptor beta chains presented below share a single source sample, sequenced in a study of Ad26.COV2.S vaccination and SARS-CoV-2 variants. Regarding treatment: around 19 received Ad26.COV2.S at low or high dose, single or two shots; about 5 received placebo; per-sample allocation not given. Day 63 following the first vaccine or placebo injection was when the samples were taken. Measured with immunoSEQ multiplex PCR; TCRdb has only the in-frame clones, and not every one. The table has fewer than 400,000 clones, approximately 89% seen once. The specimen comprised peripheral blood, sampled in a trial of Ad26.COV2.S vaccine versus placebo. Receptors originate from a person aged 18-65 years who received the Ad26.COV2.S COVID-19 vaccine or a placebo.

The chain has TRBV10-2 and TRBJ1-2, with D perhaps matching TRBD1 (6 bases). CDR3 length: 14 residues. V was trimmed by 8 bases and J by 3 bases, leaving 16 bases between them. The germline gives CDR1 WSHSY, CDR2 SAAADI. The CDR3 here is CASAQGRGYYGYTF. The CDR3, as DNA: TGCGCCAGCGCTCAGGGTAGGGGGTACTATGGCTACACCTTC.

The chain couples TRBV20-1 to TRBJ2-2; D is perhaps TRBD2 (6 bases). CDR1 and CDR2 from the germline V gene are DFQATT and SNEGSKA (reference sequence). CDR3 length: 14 amino acids. The V gene lost 3 bases and the J gene lost 3 bases, with 11 bases spanning the gap. The CDR3 region has the DNA TGCAGTGCTAGTCTTGCGGGACACACCGGGGAGCTGTTTTTT. It specifies CSASLAGHTGELFF.